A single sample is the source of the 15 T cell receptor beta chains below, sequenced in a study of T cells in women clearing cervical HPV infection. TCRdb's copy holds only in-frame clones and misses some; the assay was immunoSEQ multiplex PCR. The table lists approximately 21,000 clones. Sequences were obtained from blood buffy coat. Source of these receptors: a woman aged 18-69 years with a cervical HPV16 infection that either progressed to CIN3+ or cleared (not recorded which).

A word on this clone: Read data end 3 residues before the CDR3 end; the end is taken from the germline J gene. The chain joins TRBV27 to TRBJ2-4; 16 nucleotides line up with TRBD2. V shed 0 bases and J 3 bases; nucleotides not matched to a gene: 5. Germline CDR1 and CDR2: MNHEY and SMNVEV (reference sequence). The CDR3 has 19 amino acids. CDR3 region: CASSLSGLAGGRVKNIQYF. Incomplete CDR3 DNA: TGTGCCAGCAGTTTATCGGGACTAGCGGGGGGGCGGGTCAAAAACATT.

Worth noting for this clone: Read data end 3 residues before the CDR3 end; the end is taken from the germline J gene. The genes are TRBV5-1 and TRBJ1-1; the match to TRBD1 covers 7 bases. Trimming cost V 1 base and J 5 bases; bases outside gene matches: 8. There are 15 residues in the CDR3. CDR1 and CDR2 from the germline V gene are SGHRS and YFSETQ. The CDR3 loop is CASSLYQTGDTEAFF. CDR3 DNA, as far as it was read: TGCGCCAGCAGCTTGTACCAAACAGGGGATACTGAA.

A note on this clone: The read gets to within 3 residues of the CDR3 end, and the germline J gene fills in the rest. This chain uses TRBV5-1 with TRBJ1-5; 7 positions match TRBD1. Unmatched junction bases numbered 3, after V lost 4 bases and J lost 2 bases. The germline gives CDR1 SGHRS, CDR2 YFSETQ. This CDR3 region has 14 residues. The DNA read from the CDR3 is TGCGCCAGCAGCACAGGGGATGGCAATCAGCCC. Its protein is CASSTGDGNQP. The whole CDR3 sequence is CASSTGDGNQPQHF.

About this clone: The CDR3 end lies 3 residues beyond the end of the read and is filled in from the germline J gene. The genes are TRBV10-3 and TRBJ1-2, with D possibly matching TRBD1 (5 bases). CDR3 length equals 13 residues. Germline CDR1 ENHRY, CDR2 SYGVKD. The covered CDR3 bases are TGTGCCATCAGTGATGGGGTAGCGGGGGTA. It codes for CAISDGVAGV. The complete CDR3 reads CAISDGVAGVYTF.

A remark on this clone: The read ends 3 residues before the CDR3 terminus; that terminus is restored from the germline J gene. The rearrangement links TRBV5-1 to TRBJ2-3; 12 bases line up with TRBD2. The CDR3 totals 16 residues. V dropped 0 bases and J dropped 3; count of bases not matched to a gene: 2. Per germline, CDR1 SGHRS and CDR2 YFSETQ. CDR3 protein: CASSLGTSGNTDTQYF. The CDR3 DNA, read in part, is TGCGCCAGCAGCTTGGGGACTAGCGGGAATACAGATACG. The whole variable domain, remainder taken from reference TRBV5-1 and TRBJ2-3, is KAGVTQTPRYLIKTRGQQVTLSCSPISGHRSVSWYQQTPGQGLQFLFEYFSETQRNKGNFPGRFSGRQFSNSRSEMNVSTLELGDSALYLCASSLGTSGNTDTQYFGPGTRLTVL.

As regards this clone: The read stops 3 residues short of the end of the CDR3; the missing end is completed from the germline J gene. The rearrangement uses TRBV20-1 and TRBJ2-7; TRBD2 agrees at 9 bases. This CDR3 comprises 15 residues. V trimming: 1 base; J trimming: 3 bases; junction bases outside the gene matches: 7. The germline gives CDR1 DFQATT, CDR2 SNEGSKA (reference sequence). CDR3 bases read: TGCAGTGCTAGAGCTGCTAGCGGGGCGAACTACGAG. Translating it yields CSARAASGANYE. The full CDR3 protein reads CSARAASGANYEQYF.

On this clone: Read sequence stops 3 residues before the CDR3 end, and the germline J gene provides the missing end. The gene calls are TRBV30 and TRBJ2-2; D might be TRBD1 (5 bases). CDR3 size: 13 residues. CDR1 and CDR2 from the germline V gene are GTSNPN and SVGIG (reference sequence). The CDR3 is CAWRQATNEKLFF. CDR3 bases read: TGTGCCTGGAGACAGGCAACTAATGAAAAG.

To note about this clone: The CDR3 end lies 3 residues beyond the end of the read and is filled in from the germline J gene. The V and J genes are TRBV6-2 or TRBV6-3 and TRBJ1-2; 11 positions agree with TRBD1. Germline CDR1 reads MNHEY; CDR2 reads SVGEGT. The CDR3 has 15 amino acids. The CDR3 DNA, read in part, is TGTGCCAGCAGTCCTTGGGACAGGGGGTCTGACGAC. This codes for CASSPWDRGSDD. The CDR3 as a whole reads CASSPWDRGSDDYTF.

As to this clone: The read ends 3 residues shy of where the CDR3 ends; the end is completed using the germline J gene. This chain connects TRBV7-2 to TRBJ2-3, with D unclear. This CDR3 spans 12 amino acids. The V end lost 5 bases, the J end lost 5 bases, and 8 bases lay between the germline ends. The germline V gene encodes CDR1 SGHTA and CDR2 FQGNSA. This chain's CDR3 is CASSPPGDTQYF. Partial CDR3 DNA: TGTGCCAGCAGCCCCCCGGGAGATACG.

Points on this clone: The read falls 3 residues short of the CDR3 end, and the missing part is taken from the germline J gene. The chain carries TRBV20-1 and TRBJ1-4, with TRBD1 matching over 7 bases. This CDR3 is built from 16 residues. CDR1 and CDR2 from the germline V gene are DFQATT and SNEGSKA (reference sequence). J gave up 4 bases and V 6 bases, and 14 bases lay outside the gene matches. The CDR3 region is CSARPISGTDNEKLFF. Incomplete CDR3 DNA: TGCAGTGCGCGACCGATATCCGGGACAGATAATGAAAAA.

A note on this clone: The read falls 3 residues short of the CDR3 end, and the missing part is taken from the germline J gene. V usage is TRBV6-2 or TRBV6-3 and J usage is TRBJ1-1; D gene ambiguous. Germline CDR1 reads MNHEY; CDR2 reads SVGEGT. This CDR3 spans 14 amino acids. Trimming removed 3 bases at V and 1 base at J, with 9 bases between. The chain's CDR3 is CASSYGPGNTEAFF. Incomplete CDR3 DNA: TGTGCCAGCAGTTATGGGCCAGGGAACACTGAA.

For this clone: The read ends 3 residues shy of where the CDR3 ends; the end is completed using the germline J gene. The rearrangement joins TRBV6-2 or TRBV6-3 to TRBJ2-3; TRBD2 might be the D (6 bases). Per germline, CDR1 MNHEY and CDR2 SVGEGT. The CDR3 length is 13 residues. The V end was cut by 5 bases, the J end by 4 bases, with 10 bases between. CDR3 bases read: TGTGCCAGCAGTCGGGACTTCTCAGATACG. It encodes CASSRDFSDT. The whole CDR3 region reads CASSRDFSDTQYF.

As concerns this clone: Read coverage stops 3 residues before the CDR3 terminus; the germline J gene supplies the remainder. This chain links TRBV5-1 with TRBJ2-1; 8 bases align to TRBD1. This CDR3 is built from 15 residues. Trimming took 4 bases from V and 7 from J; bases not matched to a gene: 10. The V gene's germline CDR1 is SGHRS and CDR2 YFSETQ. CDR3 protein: CASSPVDRGINEQFF. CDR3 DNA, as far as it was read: TGCGCCAGCAGCCCCGTTGACAGGGGTATTAATGAG.

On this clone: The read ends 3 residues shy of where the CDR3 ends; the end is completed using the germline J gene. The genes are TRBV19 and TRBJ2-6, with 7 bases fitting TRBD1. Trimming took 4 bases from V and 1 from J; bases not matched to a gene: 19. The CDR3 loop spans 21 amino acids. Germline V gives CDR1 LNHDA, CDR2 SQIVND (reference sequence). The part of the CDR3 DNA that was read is TGTGCCAGTAGTACCCCCTCGACAGGGCAAATCACCCGGTCTGGGGCCAACGTC. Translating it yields CASSTPSTGQITRSGANV. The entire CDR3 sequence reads CASSTPSTGQITRSGANVLTF.

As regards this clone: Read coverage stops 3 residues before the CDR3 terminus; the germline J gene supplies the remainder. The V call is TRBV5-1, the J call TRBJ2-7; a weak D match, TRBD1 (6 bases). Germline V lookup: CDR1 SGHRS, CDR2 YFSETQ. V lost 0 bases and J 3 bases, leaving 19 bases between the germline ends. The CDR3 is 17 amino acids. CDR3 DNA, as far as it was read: TGCGCCAGCAGCTTGGCCCTCTCGTCAGGGGCGGTCTACGAG. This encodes CASSLALSSGAVYE. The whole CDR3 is CASSLALSSGAVYEQYF.